The 20 T cell receptor beta chains below all came from one sample that was sequenced in a study of T cell repertoires in cytomegalovirus infection. In TCRdb, the reads were re-called with MiXCR into one record per CDR3 protein. The sample consists of about 890,000 distinct CDR3 sequences, approximately 30% of them appearing once. For these TCRs, the target antigens are not known. The sequencing here drew on cultured CD8+ T cells from PBMCs, taken from culture after CMV antigen stimulation. These TCRs come from a human donor in good health (CMV status not recorded). Some clones in this sample may be carry-over from other donors' samples.

This clonotype has just a few counts. V is TRBV12-3 or TRBV12-4 and J is TRBJ1-5, with TRBD1 matching over 10 bases. The CDR3 totals 17 residues. V dropped 7 bases and J dropped 7; count of bases not matched to a gene: 16. The chain's CDR3 is CASTVEGSDRGWQPQHF. The CDR3 coding sequence is TGTGCCAGCACCGTTGAGGGTTCGGACAGGGGGTGGCAGCCCCAGCATTTT.

The sample holds many counts of this clonotype. The rearrangement uses TRBV7-6 and TRBJ2-1, with 7 positions matching TRBD1. CDR1 is SGHVS and CDR2 is FNYEAQ in the germline V gene. V was pared by 6 bases and J by 5 bases, with 7 bases of the junction left unmatched. This CDR3 is built from 14 residues. The CDR3 protein is CASRETGIHNEQFF. CDR3 DNA sequence: TGTGCCAGCAGGGAGACAGGGATCCACAATGAGCAGTTCTTC.

V gene TRBV19 combines with J gene TRBJ2-2; 7 positions match TRBD1. Germline CDR1 LNHDA, CDR2 SQIVND (reference sequence). Trimming removed 7 bases from V and 1 base from J; junction bases left unmatched: 3. The CDR3 has 14 residues. CDR3 in DNA: TGTGCCAGTATTACAGGGGAGAACACCGGGGAGCTGTTTTTT. It translates to CASITGENTGELFF.

The chain carries TRBV10-3 and TRBJ2-1; 9 bases are shared with TRBD2. This CDR3 is built from 16 residues. Per the germline V gene, CDR1 is ENHRY and CDR2 is SYGVKD. V was clipped by 4 bases and J by 7 bases; unmatched bases: 11. CDR3 nucleotides: TGTGCCATCAGTGGGAGCGGGGGGCCGCCTGGAAATGAGCAGTTCTTC. This encodes CAISGSGGPPGNEQFF.

The CDR3 DNA follows: TGTGCCAGCAGCCCGGGTGAGGGGGCGACGCTCTCCTACGAGCAGTACGTC. Its protein product is CASSPGEGATLSYEQYV. This rearrangement joins TRBV28 to TRBJ2-7; TRBD1 agrees at 7 bases. This CDR3 spans 17 amino acids. The germline V gene encodes CDR1 MDHEN and CDR2 SYDVKM. The V gene end was trimmed by 6 bases and the J gene end by 0 bases; junction bases not matched to a gene: 14.

J is TRBJ2-3 and V is TRBV10-3; 16 bases are a match to TRBD2. The CDR3 contains 16 residues. V lost 0 bases, J lost 7 bases, and 1 base stayed unmatched. CDR1 is ENHRY and CDR2 is SYGVKD in the germline V gene. This chain's CDR3 is CAISESGLAGGNTQYF. In nucleotides, the CDR3 is TGTGCCATCAGTGAGTCGGGACTAGCGGGGGGGAATACGCAGTATTTT.

In its sample, this clonotype was seen a few times. The chain couples TRBV6-5 to TRBJ2-3; D is perhaps TRBD2 (5 bases). Trimming cost V 5 bases and J 5 bases, with 17 bases left between them. CDR3 size: 15 residues. Germline values: CDR1 MNHEY, CDR2 SVGAGI. For the CDR3, the DNA is TGTGCCAGCAGTCTAGGCGGGTTACTTGGAGATACGCAGTATTTT. Amino acids: CASSLGGLLGDTQYF.

In DNA form, the CDR3 reads TGTGCCAGCAGCCGAAGGACGGAACGCGGCGAGCAGTACGTC. It translates to CASSRRTERGEQYV. The chain uses TRBV14 and TRBJ2-7; the D is unclear. Trimming pared 4 bases from V and 6 bases from J, leaving 16 bases between. Looked up from germline, CDR1 is SGHDN and CDR2 is FVKESK. There are 14 residues in the CDR3.

This clonotype was counted at least ten times. The rearrangement joins TRBV7-6 to TRBJ1-6, with 10 bases matching TRBD1. Germline CDR1 and CDR2: SGHVS and FNYEAQ. V shed 4 bases and J 8 bases; nucleotides not matched to a gene: 11. The CDR3 length is 17 residues. This CDR3 reads CASSSADSGTGDSPLHF. The CDR3 coding sequence is TGTGCCAGCAGCTCGGCTGATTCCGGGACAGGGGATTCACCCCTCCACTTT.

The V gene is TRBV27, the J gene TRBJ2-3; no reliable D call. V lost 3 bases, J lost 3 bases, and 10 bases lay in between. Germline V CDR1 and CDR2: MNHEY, SMNVEV (reference sequence). CDR3 size: 14 residues. CDR3 region: CASSFLPETDTQYF. In DNA form, the CDR3 reads TGTGCCAGCAGTTTCCTCCCCGAGACAGATACGCAGTATTTT.

The chain uses TRBV10-2 and TRBJ2-1, with 13 bases that match TRBD2. The CDR3 has 18 residues. CDR1 WSHSY and CDR2 SAAADI come from the germline V gene. With V trimmed by 0 bases and J by 0 bases, 2 bases remained unmatched. Here the CDR3 reads CASSESGLAGSSYNEQFF. CDR3 DNA sequence: TGCGCCAGCAGTGAGTCGGGACTAGCGGGGAGCTCCTACAATGAGCAGTTCTTC.

The chain couples TRBV2 to TRBJ2-7; D ambiguous. V dropped 11 bases and J dropped 0 bases, with 17 bases sitting between them. The germline V gene encodes CDR1 SNHLY and CDR2 FYNNEI. This CDR3 is built from 14 residues. The CDR3, as DNA: TGTGCCTTACCCGGGCAGATCGACTCCTACGAGCAGTACTTC. It codes for CALPGQIDSYEQYF.

V and J are TRBV9 and TRBJ2-3; TRBD1 is a possible D gene (6 bases). Trimming stripped 0 bases from V and 6 bases from J, with 14 bases between. Germline assignment: CDR1 SGDLS and CDR2 YYNGEE. The CDR3 spans 15 residues. The CDR3 DNA reads as TGTGCCAGCAGCGTAGGGGGGCTCCGGAGGGATACGCAGTATTTT. Translating it yields CASSVGGLRRDTQYF.

This clonotype occurred many times. The V gene is TRBV7-6, the J gene TRBJ2-3, with 9 bases aligning to TRBD2. Germline V gene data show CDR1 as SGHVS and CDR2 as FNYEAQ. This CDR3 spans 16 amino acids. Unmatched junction bases numbered 4, after V lost 1 base and J lost 2 bases. The CDR3 loop reads CASSLEAGGVTDTQYF. CDR3 DNA: TGTGCCAGCAGCTTAGAAGCGGGGGGTGTCACAGATACGCAGTATTTT.

The table lists this clonotype with many counts. J is TRBJ1-1 and V is TRBV7-6; D remains unclear. This CDR3 contains 13 residues. V lost 2 bases, J lost 6 bases, and 10 bases lay in between. From germline, CDR1 is SGHVS and CDR2 FNYEAQ. The CDR3 reads CASSLSRAAEAFF. The CDR3 DNA reads TGTGCCAGCAGCTTAAGTCGGGCAGCTGAAGCTTTCTTT. Using reference TRBV7-6 and TRBJ1-1 for the parts outside the CDR3, the full variable domain is GAGVSQSPRYKVTKRGQDVALRCDPISGHVSLYWYRQALGQGPEFLTYFNYEAQQDKSGLPNDRFSAERPEGSISTLTIQRTEQRDSAMYRCASSLSRAAEAFFGQGTRLTVV.

This clonotype has a count of ten or more. The chain couples TRBV7-9 to TRBJ2-7, with 10 positions matching TRBD1. Germline V gene sequence: CDR1 SEHNR, CDR2 FQNEAQ (reference sequence). V shed 6 bases, J shed 4 bases, and the junction held 9 bases outside the gene matches. CDR3 length: 15 residues. In DNA, the CDR3 is TGTGCCAGCAGAGATCGACAGGGGGCATGGTACGAGCAGTACTTC. As protein: CASRDRQGAWYEQYF.

The chain has TRBV11-3 and TRBJ2-5; 13 nucleotides agree with TRBD2. The CDR3 loop spans 20 amino acids. V shed 5 bases, J shed 5 bases, and the junction held 20 bases outside the gene matches. Germline CDR1 reads SGHNT; CDR2 reads YENEEA. The chain's CDR3 is CASSPYGGASGTSGEETQYF. CDR3 coding DNA: TGTGCCAGCAGCCCGTACGGGGGCGCGTCGGGGACTAGCGGGGAGGAGACCCAGTACTTC.

This clonotype was seen many times. The CDR3 here is CASSLGTVYQPQHF. The CDR3 coding sequence is TGTGCCAGCAGCCTTGGGACAGTTTATCAGCCCCAGCATTTT. The V call is TRBV7-2, the J call TRBJ1-5; 7 nucleotides match TRBD1. The V gene's germline CDR1 is SGHTA and CDR2 FQGNSA. Germline trimming cut 5 bases from V and 5 bases from J; bases unmatched to any gene: 6. The CDR3 spans 14 residues. Variable domain in full (rest from reference TRBV7-2 and TRBJ1-5): GAGVSQSPSNKVTEKGKDVELRCDPISGHTALYWYRQSLGQGLEFLIYFQGNSAPDKSGLPSDRFSAERTGGSVSTLTIQRTQQEDSAVYLCASSLGTVYQPQHFGDGTRLSIL.

V is TRBV20-1 and J is TRBJ1-1; the match to TRBD1 covers 8 bases. Germline V lookup: CDR1 DFQATT, CDR2 SNEGSKA (reference sequence). There are 13 residues in the CDR3. Trimming took 6 bases from V and 3 from J; bases not matched to a gene: 6. The CDR3 coding sequence is TGCAGTGCACTCAGGGGGCTTGACACTGAAGCTTTCTTT. Translating gives CSALRGLDTEAFF.

In this sample, this clonotype turned up many times. The CDR3 spells CASSLIPRDTVYF. The DNA for the CDR3 is TGTGCCAGCAGCTTAATCCCCCGGGACACGGTATATTTT. The chain couples TRBV7-2 to TRBJ2-3; a possible D gene is TRBD1 (6 bases). The V and J ends lost 2 bases and 15 bases respectively, with 18 bases between them. The CDR3 extends over 13 amino acids. The germline V gene has CDR1 SGHTA and CDR2 FQGNSA.